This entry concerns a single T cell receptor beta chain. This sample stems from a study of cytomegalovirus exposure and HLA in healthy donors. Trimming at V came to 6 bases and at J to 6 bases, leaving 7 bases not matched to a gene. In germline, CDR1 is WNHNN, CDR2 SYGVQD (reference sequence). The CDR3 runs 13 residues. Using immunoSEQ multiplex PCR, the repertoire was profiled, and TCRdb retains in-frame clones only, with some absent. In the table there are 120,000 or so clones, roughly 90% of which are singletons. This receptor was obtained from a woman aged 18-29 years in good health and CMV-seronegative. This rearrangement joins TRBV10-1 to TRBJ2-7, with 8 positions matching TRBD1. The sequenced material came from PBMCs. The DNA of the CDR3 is TGCGCCAGCAGCCGCGGACAGGGTGGCGAGCAGTACTTC. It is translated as CASSRGQGGEQYF.